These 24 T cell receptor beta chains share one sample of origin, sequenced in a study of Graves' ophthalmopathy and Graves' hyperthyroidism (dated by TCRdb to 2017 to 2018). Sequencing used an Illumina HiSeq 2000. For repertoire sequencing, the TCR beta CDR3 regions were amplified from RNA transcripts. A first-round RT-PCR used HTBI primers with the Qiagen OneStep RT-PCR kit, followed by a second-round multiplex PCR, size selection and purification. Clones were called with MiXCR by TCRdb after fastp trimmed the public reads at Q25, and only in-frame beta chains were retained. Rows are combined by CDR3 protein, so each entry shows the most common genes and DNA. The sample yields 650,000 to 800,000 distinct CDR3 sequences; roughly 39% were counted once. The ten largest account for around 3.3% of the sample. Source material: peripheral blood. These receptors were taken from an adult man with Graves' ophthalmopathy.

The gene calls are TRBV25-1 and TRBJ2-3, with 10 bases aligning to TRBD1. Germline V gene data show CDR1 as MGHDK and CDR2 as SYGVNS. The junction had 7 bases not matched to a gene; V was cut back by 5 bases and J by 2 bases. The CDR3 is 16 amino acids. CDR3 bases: TGTGCCAGCAGTCCTCCGGGACAGGGGTACACAGATACGCAGTATTTT. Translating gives CASSPPGQGYTDTQYF. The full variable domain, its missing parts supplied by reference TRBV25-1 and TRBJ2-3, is EADIYQTPRYLVIGTGKKITLECSQTMGHDKMYWYQQDPGMELHLIHYSYGVNSTEKGDLSSESTVSRIRTEHFPLTLESARPSHTSQYLCASSPPGQGYTDTQYFGPGTRLTVL.

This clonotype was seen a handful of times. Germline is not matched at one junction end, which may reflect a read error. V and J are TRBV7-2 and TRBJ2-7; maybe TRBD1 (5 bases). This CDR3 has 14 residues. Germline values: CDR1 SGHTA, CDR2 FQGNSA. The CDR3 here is CASSQRGSSYEQYF. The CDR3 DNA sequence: TGCGCCAGCAGCCAAAGGGGCAGCTCCTACGAGCAGTACTTC.

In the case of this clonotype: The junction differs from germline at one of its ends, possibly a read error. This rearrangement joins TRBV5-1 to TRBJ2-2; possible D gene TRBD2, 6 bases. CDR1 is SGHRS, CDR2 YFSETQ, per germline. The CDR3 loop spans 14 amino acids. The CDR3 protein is CAASGEPNTRELFF. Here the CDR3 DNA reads TGCGCCGCATCGGGGGAGCCGAACACCAGGGAGCTGTTTTTT.

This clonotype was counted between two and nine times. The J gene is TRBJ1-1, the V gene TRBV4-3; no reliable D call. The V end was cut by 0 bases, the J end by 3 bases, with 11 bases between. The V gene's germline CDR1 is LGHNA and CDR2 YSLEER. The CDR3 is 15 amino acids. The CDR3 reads CASSQDSGGYTEAFF. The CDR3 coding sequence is TGCGCCAGCAGCCAAGATTCGGGCGGTTACACTGAAGCTTTCTTT.

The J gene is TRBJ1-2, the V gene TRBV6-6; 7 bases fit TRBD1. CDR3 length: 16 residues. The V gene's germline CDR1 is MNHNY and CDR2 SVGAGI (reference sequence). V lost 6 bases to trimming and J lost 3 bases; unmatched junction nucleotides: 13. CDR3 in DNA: TGTGCCAGCAGCCCAACAGGGGTGGGGGCGGACTATGGCTACACCTTC. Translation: CASSPTGVGADYGYTF.

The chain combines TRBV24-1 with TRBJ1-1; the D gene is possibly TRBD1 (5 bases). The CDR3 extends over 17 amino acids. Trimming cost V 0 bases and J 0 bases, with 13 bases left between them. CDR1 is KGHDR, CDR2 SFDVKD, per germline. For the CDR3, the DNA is TGTGCCACCAGTGATTTGCACCGGGGACTAGTGAACACTGAAGCTTTCTTT. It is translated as CATSDLHRGLVNTEAFF.

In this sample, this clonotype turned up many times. The CDR3 loop is CASSNAGGMGDQPQHF. CDR3 nucleotide sequence: TGTGCCAGTAGTAATGCGGGGGGAATGGGGGATCAGCCCCAGCATTTT. The chain uses TRBV19 and TRBJ1-5, with D possibly TRBD1 on 5 matching bases. Trimming took off 4 bases at V and 5 bases at J, with 18 bases between the two ends. The CDR3 covers 16 residues. In germline, CDR1 is LNHDA, CDR2 SQIVND (reference sequence).

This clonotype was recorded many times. CDR3 coding DNA: TGTGCCATCAGTGGGGGACAGAGCACAGATACGCAGTATTTT. Encoded protein: CAISGGQSTDTQYF. This rearrangement joins TRBV10-3 to TRBJ2-3; 7 bases line up with TRBD1. The CDR3 covers 14 residues. Germline CDR1 ENHRY, CDR2 SYGVKD. Unmatched junction bases numbered 1, after V lost 4 bases and J lost 0 bases.

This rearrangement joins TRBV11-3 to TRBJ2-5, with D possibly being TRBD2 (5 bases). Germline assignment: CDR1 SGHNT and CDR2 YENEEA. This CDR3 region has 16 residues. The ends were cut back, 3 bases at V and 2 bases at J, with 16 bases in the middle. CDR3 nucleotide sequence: TGTGCCAGCAGCTTGATGGACTTACCAACTCAAGAGACCCAGTACTTC. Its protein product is CASSLMDLPTQETQYF. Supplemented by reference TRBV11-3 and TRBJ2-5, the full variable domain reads EAGVVQSPRYKIIEKKQPVAFWCNPISGHNTLYWYLQNLGQGPELLIRYENEEAVDDSQLPKDRFSAERLKGVDSTLKIQPAELGDSAVYLCASSLMDLPTQETQYFGPGTRLLVL.

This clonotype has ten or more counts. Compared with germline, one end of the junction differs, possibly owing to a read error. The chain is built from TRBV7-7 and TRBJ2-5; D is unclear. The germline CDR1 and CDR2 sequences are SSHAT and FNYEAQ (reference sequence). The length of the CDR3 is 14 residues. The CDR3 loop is CASSLAAYKETQYF. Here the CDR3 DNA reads TGTGCTAGCAGCTTAGCTGCCTATAAAGAGACCCAGTACTTC. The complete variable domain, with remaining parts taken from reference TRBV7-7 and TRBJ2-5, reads GAGVSQSPRYKVTKRGQDVTLRCDPISSHATLYWYQQALGQGPEFLTYFNYEAQPDKSGLPSDRFSAERPEGSISTLTIQRTEQRDSAMYRCASSLAAYKETQYFGPGTRLLVL.

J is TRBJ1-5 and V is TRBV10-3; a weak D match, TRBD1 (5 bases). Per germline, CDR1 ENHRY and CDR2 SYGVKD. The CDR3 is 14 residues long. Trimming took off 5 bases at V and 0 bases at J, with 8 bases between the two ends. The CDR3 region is CAISSGGSNQPQHF. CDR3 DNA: TGTGCCATCAGTAGCGGGGGTAGCAATCAGCCCCAGCATTTT.

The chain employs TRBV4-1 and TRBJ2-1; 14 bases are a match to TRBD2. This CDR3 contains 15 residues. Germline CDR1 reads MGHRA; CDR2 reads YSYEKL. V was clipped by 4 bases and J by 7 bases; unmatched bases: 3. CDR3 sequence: CASSPGLAGANEQFF. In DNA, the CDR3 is TGCGCCAGCAGCCCGGGACTAGCGGGAGCTAATGAGCAGTTCTTC.

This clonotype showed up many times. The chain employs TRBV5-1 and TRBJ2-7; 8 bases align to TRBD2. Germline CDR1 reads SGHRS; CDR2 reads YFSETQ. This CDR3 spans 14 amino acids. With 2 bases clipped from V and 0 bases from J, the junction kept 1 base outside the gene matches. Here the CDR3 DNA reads TGCGCCAGCAGCTTCGGGGGGGACTCCTACGAGCAGTACTTC. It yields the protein CASSFGGDSYEQYF.

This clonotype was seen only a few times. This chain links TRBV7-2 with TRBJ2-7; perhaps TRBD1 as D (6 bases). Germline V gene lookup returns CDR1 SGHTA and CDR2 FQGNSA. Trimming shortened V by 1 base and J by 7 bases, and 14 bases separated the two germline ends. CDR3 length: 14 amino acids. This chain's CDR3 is CASSLVETGGEQYF. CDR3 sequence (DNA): TGTGCCAGCAGCTTAGTGGAGACAGGCGGGGAGCAGTACTTC. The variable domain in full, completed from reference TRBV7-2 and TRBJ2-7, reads GAGVSQSPSNKVTEKGKDVELRCDPISGHTALYWYRQSLGQGLEFLIYFQGNSAPDKSGLPSDRFSAERTGGSVSTLTIQRTQQEDSAVYLCASSLVETGGEQYFGPGTRLTVT.

The CDR3, as DNA: TGTGCCAGCAGCCGGGACAGCTATGGCTACACCATATATTTT. Protein sequence: CASSRDSYGYTIYF. The chain is built from TRBV7-2 and TRBJ1-3; 7 positions agree with TRBD1. The CDR3 spans 14 residues. CDR1 is SGHTA, CDR2 FQGNSA, per germline. V trimming: 5 bases; J trimming: 8 bases; junction bases outside the gene matches: 9.

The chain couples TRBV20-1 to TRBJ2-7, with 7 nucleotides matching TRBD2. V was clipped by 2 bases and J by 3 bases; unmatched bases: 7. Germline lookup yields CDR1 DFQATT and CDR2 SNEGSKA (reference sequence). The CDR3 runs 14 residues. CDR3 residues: CSARKGRGNYEQYF. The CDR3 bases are TGCAGTGCTAGAAAAGGGCGGGGGAACTACGAGCAGTACTTC.

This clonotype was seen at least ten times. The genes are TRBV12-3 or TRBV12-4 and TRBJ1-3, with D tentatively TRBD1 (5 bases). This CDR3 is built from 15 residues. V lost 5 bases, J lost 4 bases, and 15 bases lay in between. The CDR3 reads CASSQSAGFGNTIYF. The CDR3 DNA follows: TGTGCCAGCAGTCAAAGTGCAGGGTTCGGAAACACCATATATTTT.

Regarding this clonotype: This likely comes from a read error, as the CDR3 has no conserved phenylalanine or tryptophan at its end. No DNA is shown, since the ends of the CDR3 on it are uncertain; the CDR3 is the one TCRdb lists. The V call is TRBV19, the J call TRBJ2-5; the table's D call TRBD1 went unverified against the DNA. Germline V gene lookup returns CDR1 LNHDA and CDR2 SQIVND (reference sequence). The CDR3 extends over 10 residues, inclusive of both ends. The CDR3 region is CASSRWGKNT.

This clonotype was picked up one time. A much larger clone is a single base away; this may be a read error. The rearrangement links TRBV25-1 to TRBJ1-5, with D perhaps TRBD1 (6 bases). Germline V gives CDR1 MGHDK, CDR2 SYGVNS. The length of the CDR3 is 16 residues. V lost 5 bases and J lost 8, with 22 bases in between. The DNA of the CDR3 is TGTGCCAGCAGTCGACCCAAGGACAGTCCAGTGGAGCCCCAGCATTTT. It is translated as CASSRPKDSPVEPQHF.

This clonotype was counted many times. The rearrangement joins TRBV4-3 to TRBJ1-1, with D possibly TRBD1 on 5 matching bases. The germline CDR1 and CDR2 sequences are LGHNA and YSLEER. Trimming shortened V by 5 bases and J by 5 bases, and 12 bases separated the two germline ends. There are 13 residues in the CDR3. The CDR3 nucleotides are TGCGCCAGCAGCTACGGGGGGATAACTGAAGCTTTCTTT. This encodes CASSYGGITEAFF.

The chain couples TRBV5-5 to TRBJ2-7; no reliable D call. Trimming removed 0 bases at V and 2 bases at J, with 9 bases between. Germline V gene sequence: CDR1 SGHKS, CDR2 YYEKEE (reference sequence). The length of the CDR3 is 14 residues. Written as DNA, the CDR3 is TGTGCCAGCAGCTTGGCGGAATTAACCTACGAGCAGTACTTC. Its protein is CASSLAELTYEQYF.

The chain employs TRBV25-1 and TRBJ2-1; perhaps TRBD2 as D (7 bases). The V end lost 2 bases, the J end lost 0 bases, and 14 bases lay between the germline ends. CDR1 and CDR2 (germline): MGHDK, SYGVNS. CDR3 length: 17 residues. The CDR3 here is CASSETRGGNSYNEQFF. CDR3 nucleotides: TGTGCCAGCAGTGAAACTAGGGGGGGCAACTCCTACAATGAGCAGTTCTTC.

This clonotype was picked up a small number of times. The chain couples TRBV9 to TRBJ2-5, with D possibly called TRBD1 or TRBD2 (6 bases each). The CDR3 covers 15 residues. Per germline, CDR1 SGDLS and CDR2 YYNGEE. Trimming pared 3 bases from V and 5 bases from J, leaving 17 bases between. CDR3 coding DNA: TGTGCCAGCAGCGCGAGGGGGGCAAGAACTGAGACCCAGTACTTC. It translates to CASSARGARTETQYF.

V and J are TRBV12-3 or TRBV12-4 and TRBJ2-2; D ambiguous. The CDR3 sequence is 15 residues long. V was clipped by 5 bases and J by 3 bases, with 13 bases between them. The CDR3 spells CASSPRYSDTGELFF. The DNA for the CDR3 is TGTGCCAGCAGTCCGCGGTACTCGGACACCGGGGAGCTGTTTTTT.